This T cell receptor beta chain was recovered during a study of T cells after posttransplantation cyclophosphamide. Study-level results: After PTCy, TRB diversity resembled that of CNI/methotrexate controls. Later blood repertoires were often dominated by clones from the donor CD8+ memory compartment.

The CDR3 runs to 13 residues. V trimming: 3 bases; J trimming: 7 bases; junction bases outside the gene matches: 4. CDR1 SNHLY and CDR2 FYNNEI come from the germline V gene. The repertoire was sequenced with immunoSEQ multiplex PCR; TCRdb's copy has only in-frame clones and lacks some. The sample holds about 5,400 clones, 85% to 95% seen once. Regarding this clone: Its antigen is unidentified.

The rearrangement joins TRBV2 to TRBJ1-2; 8 nucleotides match TRBD1. The source of this sequence is a woman in her sixties or seventies in good health, CMV-negative, and a related stem cell transplant donor. Sequencing input: CD4+ T cells sorted from bone marrow. The CDR3 nucleotides are TGTGCCAGCAGTGAGGACAGGGTCGGTGGCTACACCTTC. Its translation: CASSEDRVGGYTF. Looking up the rest from reference TRBV2 and TRBJ1-2 gives the full variable domain: EPEVTQTPSHQVTQMGQEVILRCVPISNHLYFYWYRQILGQKVEFLVSFYNNEISEKSEIFDDQFSVERPDGSNFTLKIRSTKLEDSAMYFCASSEDRVGGYTFGSGTRLTVV.